This T cell receptor (beta chain) was documented in a study of Graves' ophthalmopathy and Graves' hyperthyroidism. Study outcomes and limitations: Blood samples also showed most expanded thyroid clonotypes exceeding 0.001 frequency.

Beta-chain TCR CDR3 regions were amplified from RNA transcripts. First-round RT-PCR with HTBI primers preceded a second-round multiplex PCR. One entry per CDR3 protein results from TCRdb running MiXCR on the multiplex PCR reads. The sample has roughly 300,000 distinct CDR3 sequences; under 20% are singletons. The sample holds many counts of this clonotype. The target antigen is unknown. Germline lookup yields CDR1 SGDLS and CDR2 YYNGEE. V lost 3 bases and J lost 3; bases outside the gene matches: 6. The CDR3 has 15 amino acids. Sequencing was done on a sample of peripheral blood. The source is an adult man with Graves' ophthalmopathy. The chain employs TRBV9 and TRBJ2-7, with 10 bases lining up with TRBD2. CDR3 protein: CASSDSGTSDYEQYF. The CDR3 DNA reads TGTGCCAGCAGCGACTCCGGGACTAGCGACTACGAGCAGTACTTC. The variable domain in full, with the rest retrieved from reference TRBV9 and TRBJ2-7, is DSGVTQTPKHLITATGQRVTLRCSPRSGDLSVYWYQQSLDQGLQFLIQYYNGEERAKGNILERFSAQQFPDLHSELNLSSLELGDSALYFCASSDSGTSDYEQYFGPGTRLTVT.